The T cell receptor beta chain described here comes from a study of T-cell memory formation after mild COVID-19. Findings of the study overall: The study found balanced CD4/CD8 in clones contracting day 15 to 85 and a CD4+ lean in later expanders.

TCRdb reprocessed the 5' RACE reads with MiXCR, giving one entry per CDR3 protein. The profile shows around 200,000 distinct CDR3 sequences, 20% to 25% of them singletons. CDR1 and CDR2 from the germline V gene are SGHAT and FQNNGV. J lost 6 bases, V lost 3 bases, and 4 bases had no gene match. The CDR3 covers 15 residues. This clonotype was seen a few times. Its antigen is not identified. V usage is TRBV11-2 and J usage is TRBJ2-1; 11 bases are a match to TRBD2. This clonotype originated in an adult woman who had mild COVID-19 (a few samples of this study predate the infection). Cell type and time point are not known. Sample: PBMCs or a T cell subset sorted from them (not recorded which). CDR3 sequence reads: CASSFLAGGANEQFF. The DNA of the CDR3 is TGTGCCAGCAGCTTCCTAGCGGGGGGAGCCAATGAGCAGTTCTTC.